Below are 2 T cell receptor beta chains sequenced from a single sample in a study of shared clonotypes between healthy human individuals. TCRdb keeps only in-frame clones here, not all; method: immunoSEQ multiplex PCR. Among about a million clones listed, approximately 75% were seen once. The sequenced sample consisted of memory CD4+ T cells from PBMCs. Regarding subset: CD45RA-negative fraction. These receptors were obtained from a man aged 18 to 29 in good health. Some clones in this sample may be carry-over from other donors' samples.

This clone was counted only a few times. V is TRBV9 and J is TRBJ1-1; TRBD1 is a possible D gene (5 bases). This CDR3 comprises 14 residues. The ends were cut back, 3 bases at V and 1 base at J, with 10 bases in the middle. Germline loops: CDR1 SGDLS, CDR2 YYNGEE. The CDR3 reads CASSGGYPNTEAFF. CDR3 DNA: TGTGCCAGCAGCGGGGGGTACCCGAACACTGAAGCTTTCTTT. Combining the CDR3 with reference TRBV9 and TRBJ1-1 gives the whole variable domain DSGVTQTPKHLITATGQRVTLRCSPRSGDLSVYWYQQSLDQGLQFLIQYYNGEERAKGNILERFSAQQFPDLHSELNLSSLELGDSALYFCASSGGYPNTEAFFGQGTRLTVV.

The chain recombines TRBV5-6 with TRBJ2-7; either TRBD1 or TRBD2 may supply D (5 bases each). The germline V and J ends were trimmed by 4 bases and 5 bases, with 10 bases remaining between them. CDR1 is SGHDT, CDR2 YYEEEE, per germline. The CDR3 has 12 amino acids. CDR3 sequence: CASSPRGHEQYF. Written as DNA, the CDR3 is TGTGCCAGCAGCCCCCGGGGCCACGAGCAGTACTTC. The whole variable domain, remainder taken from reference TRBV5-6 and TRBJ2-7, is DAGVTQSPTHLIKTRGQQVTLRCSPKSGHDTVSWYQQALGQGPQFIFQYYEEEERQRGNFPDRFSGHQFPNYSSELNVNALLLGDSALYLCASSPRGHEQYFGPGTRLTVT.